This T cell receptor (beta chain) was found in a study of T cell responses to AZD1222 COVID-19 vaccine. Trimming took 6 bases from V and 1 from J; bases not matched to a gene: 9. The germline gives CDR1 SNHLY, CDR2 FYNNEI. The CDR3 runs to 16 residues. Overall study findings and caveats: The span of vaccine-associated CD4 TCRs extended across spike, with dominance at 160-218 and 743-854. It was only a handful of AZD1222 recipients who were seropositive at baseline. Spike-specific TCR breadth and depth went up after people got two AZD1222 doses. Within unmutated variant regions lay the reported targets of nearly half of spike-specific TCRs.

About this clone itself: The antigen is not known.

Here immunoSEQ multiplex PCR was the method, and the copy in TCRdb shows in-frame clones only, minus some. The sample yields around 150,000 clones, around 93% seen once. This material consisted of peripheral blood, taken 28 days after the second AZD1222 dose. The V and J genes are TRBV2 and TRBJ2-3; 8 nucleotides line up with TRBD2. This sequence originates from an adult who received the AZD1222 COVID-19 vaccine. CDR3 sequence (DNA): TGTGCCAGCAGCCTAGGGACTAGGGTTGGCACAGATACGCAGTATTTT. It translates to CASSLGTRVGTDTQYF.